The 5 T cell receptor beta chains below were found in one sample sequenced in a study of T cell changes during pregnancy in multiple sclerosis. Produced via immunoSEQ multiplex PCR; TCRdb's table is partial and in-frame only. The table has some 71,000 clones, 90% to 95% seen once; the top ten hold under 0.35%. This material consisted of CD4+ T cells from peripheral blood mononuclear cells, taken in the third trimester of pregnancy. The receptors shown here come from a female donor in good health, enrolled as a control in a pregnancy study.

The chain recombines TRBV7-6 with TRBJ1-4; possible D gene TRBD1, 6 bases. Germline assignment: CDR1 SGHVS and CDR2 FNYEAQ. CDR3 length: 16 residues. The V and J ends lost 4 bases and 8 bases respectively, with 20 bases between them. The CDR3 here is CASSSNKGGAGEKLFF. The DNA for the CDR3 is TGTGCCAGCAGCTCGAACAAGGGGGGGGCAGGGGAAAAACTGTTTTTT.

This chain connects TRBV5-1 to TRBJ1-1, with TRBD1 matching over 7 bases. This CDR3 comprises 14 residues. V lost 2 bases to trimming and J lost 3 bases; unmatched junction nucleotides: 4. The V gene's germline CDR1 is SGHRS and CDR2 YFSETQ. The CDR3 DNA reads as TGCGCCAGCAGCTTAGGACAGGCGGACACTGAAGCTTTCTTT. It translates to CASSLGQADTEAFF.

The chain couples TRBV7-2 to TRBJ1-2, with TRBD1 matching 9 bases. The germline gives CDR1 SGHTA, CDR2 FQGNSA. After removal of 5 bases from V and 6 bases from J, the junction contained 10 bases not matched to a gene. The CDR3 covers 15 residues. The chain's CDR3 is CASSIYRGPVHGYTF. CDR3 DNA sequence: TGTGCCAGCAGCATATACAGGGGGCCGGTGCATGGCTACACCTTC.

V and J are TRBV4-3 and TRBJ2-1, with D possibly being TRBD2 (6 bases). Germline lookup yields CDR1 LGHNA and CDR2 YSLEER. The ends were cut back, 3 bases at V and 5 bases at J, with 17 bases in the middle. The CDR3 loop spans 16 amino acids. Written as DNA, the CDR3 is TGCGCCAGCAGCCACCCCCTGGGGACTCGAAACAATGAGCAGTTCTTC. Protein sequence: CASSHPLGTRNNEQFF.

The chain uses TRBV5-6 and TRBJ2-2; D possibly corresponds to TRBD2 (6 bases). V gave up 2 bases and J gave up 4 bases, with 15 bases separating them. The germline V gene has CDR1 SGHDT and CDR2 YYEEEE. There are 16 residues in the CDR3. Here the CDR3 DNA reads TGTGCCAGCAGCTTTCGGGATAGCGGTTTCACCGGGGAGCTGTTTTTT. As protein: CASSFRDSGFTGELFF.